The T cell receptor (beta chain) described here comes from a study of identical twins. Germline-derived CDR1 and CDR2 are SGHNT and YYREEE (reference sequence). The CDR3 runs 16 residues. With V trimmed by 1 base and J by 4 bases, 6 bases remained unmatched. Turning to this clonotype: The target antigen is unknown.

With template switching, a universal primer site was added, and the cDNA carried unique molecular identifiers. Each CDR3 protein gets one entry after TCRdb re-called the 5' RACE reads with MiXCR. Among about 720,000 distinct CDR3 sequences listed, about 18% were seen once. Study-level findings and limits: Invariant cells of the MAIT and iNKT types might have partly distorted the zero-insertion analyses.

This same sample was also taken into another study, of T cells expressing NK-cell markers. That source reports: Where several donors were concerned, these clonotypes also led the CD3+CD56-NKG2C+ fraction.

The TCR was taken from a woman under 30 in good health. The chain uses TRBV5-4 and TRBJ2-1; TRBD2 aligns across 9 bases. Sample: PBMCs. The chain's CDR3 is CASSLNGLAIYNEQFF. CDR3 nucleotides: TGTGCCAGCAGCTTGAATGGACTAGCGATTTACAATGAGCAGTTCTTC.